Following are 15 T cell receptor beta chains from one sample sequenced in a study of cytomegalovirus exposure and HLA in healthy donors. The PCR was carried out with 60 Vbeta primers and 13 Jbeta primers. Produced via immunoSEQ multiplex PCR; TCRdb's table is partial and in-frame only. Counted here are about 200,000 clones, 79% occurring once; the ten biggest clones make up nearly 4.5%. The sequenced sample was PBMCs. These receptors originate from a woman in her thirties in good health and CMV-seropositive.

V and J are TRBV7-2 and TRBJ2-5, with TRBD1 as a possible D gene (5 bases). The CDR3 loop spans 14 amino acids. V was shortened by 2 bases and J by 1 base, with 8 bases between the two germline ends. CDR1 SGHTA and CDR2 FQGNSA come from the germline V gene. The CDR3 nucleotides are TGTGCCAGCAGCTTACTGGACACCCAAGAGACCCAGTACTTC. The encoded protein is CASSLLDTQETQYF.

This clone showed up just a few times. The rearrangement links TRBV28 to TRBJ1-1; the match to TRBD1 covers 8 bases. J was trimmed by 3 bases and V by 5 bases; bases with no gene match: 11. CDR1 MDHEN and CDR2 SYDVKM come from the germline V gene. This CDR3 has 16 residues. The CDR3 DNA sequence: TGTGCCAGCAGTATCCCGACAGGGGTTACGTACACTGAAGCTTTCTTT. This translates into CASSIPTGVTYTEAFF.

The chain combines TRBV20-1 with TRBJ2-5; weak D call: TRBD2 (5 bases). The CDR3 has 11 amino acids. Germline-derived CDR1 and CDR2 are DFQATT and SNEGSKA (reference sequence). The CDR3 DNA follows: TGCAATGGACTGAAAAAAGAGACCCAGTACTTC. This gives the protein CNGLKKETQYF.

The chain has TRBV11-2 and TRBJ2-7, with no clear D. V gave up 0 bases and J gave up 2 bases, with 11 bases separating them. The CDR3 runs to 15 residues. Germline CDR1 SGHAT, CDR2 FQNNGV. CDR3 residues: CASSLDGNSPYEQYF. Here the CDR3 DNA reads TGTGCCAGCAGCTTAGATGGTAACTCACCCTACGAGCAGTACTTC.

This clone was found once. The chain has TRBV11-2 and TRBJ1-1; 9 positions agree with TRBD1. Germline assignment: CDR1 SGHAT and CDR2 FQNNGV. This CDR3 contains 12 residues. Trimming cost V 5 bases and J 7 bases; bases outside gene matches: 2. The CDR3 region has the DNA TGTGCCAGCAGCAAGACAGGGGGTGAAGCTTTCTTT. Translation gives CASSKTGGEAFF.

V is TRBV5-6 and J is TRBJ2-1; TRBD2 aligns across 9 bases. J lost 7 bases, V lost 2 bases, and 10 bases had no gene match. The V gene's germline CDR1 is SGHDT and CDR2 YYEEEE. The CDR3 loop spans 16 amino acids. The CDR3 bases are TGTGCCAGCAGCTTTGGAGCCGGACTAGCGCATAATGAGCAGTTCTTC. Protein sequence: CASSFGAGLAHNEQFF.

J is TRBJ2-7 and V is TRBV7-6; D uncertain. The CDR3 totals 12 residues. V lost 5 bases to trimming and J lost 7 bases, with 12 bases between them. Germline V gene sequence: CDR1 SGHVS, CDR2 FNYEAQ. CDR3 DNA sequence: TGTGCCAGCAGCCCTGTTGGTACTGAGCAGTACTTC. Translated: CASSPVGTEQYF.

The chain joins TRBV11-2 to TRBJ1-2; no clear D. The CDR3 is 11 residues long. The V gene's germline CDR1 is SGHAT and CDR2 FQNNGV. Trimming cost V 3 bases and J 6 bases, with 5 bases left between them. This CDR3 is CASSLAHGYTF. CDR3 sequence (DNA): TGTGCCAGCAGCTTGGCCCATGGCTACACCTTC.

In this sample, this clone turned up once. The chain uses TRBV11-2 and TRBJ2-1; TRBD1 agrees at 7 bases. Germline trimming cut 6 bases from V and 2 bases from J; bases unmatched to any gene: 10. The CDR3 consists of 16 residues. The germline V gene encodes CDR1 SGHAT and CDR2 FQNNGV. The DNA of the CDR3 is TGTGCCAGCAGATCAACACAGGGGCCAGCCTACAATGAGCAGTTCTTC. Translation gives CASRSTQGPAYNEQFF. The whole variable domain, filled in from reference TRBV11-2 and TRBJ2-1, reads EAGVAQSPRYKIIEKRQSVAFWCNPISGHATLYWYQQILGQGPKLLIQFQNNGVVDDSQLPKDRFSAERLKGVDSTLKIQPAKLEDSAVYLCASRSTQGPAYNEQFFGPGTRLTVL.

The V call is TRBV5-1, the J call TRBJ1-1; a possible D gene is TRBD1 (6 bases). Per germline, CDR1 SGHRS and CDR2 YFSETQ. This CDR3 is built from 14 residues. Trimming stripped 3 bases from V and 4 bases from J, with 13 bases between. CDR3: CASSWGTGRTEAFF. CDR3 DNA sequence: TGCGCCAGCAGCTGGGGCACAGGGCGCACTGAAGCTTTCTTT.

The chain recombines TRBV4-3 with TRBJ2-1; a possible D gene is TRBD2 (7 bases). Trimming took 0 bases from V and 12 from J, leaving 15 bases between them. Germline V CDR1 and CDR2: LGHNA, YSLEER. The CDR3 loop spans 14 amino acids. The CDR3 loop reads CASSQEYTGGWQFF. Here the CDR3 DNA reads TGCGCCAGCAGCCAAGAATATACGGGGGGCTGGCAGTTCTTC.

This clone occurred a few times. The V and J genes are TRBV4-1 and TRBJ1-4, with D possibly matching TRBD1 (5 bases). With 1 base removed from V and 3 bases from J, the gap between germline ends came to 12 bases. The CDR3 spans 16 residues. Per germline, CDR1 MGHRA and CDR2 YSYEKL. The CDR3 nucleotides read TGCGCCAGCAGCCAAGCGAGCCTGGGGCCTAATGAAAAACTGTTTTTT. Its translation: CASSQASLGPNEKLFF.

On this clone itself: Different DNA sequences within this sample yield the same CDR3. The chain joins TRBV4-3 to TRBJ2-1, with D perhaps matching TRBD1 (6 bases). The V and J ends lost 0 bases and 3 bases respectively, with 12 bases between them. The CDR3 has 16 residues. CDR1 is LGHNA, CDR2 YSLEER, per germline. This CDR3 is CASSQEPGHSYNEQFF. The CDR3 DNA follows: TGCGCCAGCAGCCAAGAGCCGGGACACAGCTACAATGAGCAGTTCTTC.

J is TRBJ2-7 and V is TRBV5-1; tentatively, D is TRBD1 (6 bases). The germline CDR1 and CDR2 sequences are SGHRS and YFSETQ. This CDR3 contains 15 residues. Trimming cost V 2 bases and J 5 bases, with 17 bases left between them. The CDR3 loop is CASSLGQATGHEQYF. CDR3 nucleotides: TGCGCCAGCAGCTTAGGGCAGGCGACAGGCCACGAGCAGTACTTC. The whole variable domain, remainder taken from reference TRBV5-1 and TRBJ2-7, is KAGVTQTPRYLIKTRGQQVTLSCSPISGHRSVSWYQQTPGQGLQFLFEYFSETQRNKGNFPGRFSGRQFSNSRSEMNVSTLELGDSALYLCASSLGQATGHEQYFGPGTRLTVT.

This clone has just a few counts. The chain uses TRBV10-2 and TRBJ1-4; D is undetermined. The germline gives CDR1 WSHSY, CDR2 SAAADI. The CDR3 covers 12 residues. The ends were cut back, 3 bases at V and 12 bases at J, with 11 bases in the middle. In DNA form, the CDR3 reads TGCGCCAGCAGTGATCGGGAGAGGCAACTGTTTTTT. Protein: CASSDRERQLFF.